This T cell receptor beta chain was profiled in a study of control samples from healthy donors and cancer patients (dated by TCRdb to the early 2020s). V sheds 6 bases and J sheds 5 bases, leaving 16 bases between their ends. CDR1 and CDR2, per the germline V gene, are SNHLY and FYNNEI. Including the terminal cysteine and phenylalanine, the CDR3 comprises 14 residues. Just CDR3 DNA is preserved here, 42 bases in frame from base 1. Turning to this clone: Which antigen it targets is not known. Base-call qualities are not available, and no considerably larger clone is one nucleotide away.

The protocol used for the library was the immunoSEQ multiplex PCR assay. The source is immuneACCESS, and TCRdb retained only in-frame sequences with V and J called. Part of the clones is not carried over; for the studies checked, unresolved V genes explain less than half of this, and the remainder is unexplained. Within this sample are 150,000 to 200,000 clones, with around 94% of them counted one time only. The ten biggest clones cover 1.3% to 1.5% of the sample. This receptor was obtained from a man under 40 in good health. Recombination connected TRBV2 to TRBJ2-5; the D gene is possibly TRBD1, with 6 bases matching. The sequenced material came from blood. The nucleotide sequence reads TGTGCCAGCAGACCACAGGGTTTTCGGGAGACCCAGTACTTC. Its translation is CASRPQGFRETQYF.